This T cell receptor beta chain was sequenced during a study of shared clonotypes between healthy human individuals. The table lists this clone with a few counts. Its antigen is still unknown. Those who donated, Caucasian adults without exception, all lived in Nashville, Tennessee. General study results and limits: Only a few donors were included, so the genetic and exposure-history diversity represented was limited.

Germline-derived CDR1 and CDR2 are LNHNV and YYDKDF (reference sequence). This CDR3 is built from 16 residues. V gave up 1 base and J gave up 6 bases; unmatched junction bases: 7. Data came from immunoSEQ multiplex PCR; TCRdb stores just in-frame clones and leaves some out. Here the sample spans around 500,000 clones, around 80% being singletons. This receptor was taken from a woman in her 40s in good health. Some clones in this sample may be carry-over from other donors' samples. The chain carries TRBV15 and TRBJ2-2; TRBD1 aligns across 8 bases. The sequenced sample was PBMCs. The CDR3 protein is CATSRVETGESGELFF. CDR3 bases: TGTGCCACCAGCAGAGTCGAGACAGGGGAATCCGGGGAGCTGTTTTTT.